The entry below describes one T cell receptor (beta chain). Its antigen is unidentified. The sample is drawn from a study of CD8 T cells in Susac syndrome. Findings of the study overall: The relatively small number of individuals in the TCR sequencing and HLA analysis was acknowledged by the study.

Reverse transcription of roughly 0.5 to 1 ug RNA was carried out with random hexamers. Multiplex PCR with immunoSEQ amplified the TCR beta CDR3 across 54 Vbeta and 13 Jbeta. TCRdb re-called the immunoSEQ multiplex PCR reads with MiXCR, one entry per CDR3 protein. The sample records around 300,000 distinct CDR3 sequences, under 95% being singletons. The ends were cut back, 5 bases at V and 7 bases at J, with 14 bases in the middle. This CDR3 comprises 13 residues. CDR1 and CDR2 from the germline V gene are MNHEY and SMNVEV (reference sequence). The study sequenced TCR beta in blood CD8+ and CD4+ T cells.

The TCR was taken from a human donor with multiple sclerosis. This sequence joins TRBV27 and TRBJ1-2; the D gene is possibly TRBD1 (6 bases). Sequenced input: CD4+ T cells from PBMCs. The CDR3 protein is CASSPTGHPGYTF. The DNA of the CDR3 is TGTGCCAGCAGTCCGACAGGTCATCCTGGCTACACCTTC.